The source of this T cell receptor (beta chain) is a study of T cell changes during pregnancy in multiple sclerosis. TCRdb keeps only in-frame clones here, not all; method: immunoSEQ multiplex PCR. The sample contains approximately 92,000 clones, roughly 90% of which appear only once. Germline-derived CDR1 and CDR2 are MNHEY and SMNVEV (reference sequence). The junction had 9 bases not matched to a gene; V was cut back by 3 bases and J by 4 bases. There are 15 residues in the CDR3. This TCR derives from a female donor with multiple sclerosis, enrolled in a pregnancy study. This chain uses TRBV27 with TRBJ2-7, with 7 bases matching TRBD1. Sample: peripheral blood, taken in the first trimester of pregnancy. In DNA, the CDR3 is TGTGCCAGCAGTTTGACAGGGTCCCCCGGTTACGAGCAGTACTTC. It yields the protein CASSLTGSPGYEQYF.